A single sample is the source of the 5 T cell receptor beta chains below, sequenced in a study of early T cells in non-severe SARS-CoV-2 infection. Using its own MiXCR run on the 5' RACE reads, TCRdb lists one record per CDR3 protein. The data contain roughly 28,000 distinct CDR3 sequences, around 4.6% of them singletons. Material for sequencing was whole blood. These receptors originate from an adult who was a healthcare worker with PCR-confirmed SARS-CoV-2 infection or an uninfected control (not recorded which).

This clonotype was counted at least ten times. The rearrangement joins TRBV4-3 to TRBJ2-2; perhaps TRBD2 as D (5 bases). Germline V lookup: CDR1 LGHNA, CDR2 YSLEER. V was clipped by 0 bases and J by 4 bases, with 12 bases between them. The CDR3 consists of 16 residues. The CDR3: CASSQERAQRTGELFF. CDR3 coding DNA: TGCGCCAGCAGCCAAGAGAGGGCCCAACGCACCGGGGAGCTGTTTTTT.

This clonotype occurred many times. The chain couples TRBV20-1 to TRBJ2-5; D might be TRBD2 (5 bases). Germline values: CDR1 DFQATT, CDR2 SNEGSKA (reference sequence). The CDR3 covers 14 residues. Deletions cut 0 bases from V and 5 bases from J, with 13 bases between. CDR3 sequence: CSARDGSVVETQYF. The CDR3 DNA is TGCAGTGCTAGAGATGGGAGCGTTGTCGAGACCCAGTACTTC.

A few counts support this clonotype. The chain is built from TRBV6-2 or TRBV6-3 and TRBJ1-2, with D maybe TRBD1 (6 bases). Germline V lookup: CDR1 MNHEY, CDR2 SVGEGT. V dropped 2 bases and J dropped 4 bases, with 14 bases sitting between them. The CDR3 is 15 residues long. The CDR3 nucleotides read TGTGCCAGCAGTTACAGCCTACAGGGCTCCTATGGCTACACCTTC. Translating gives CASSYSLQGSYGYTF.

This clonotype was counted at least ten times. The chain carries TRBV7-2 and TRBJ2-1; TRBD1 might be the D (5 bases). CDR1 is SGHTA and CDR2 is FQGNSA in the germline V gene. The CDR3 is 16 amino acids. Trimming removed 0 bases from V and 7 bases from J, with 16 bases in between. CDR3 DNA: TGTGCCAGCAGCTTAGCGCAGGGTCGAGGTTGGAATGAGCAGTTCTTC. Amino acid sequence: CASSLAQGRGWNEQFF.

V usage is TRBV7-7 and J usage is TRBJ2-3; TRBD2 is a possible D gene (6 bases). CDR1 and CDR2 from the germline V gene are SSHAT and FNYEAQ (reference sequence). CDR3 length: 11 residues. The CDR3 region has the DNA TGTGCTAGCGGCACCGGAGATACGCAGTATTTT. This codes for CASGTGDTQYF.